Listed below are T cell receptor beta chains from one sample, sequenced in a study of cytomegalovirus exposure and HLA in healthy donors. Sequencing used immunoSEQ multiplex PCR; TCRdb keeps in-frame clones, though not all of them. The sample includes approximately 190,000 clones, roughly 87% of them seen just once. The sequencing sample was made of PBMCs. These receptor sequences come from a boy between 2 and 10 years old in good health and CMV-seronegative. The CDR3 runs from the conserved cysteine through the conserved F or W. Not every row has a clone size; where given, it reads once, few, many or a size class.

16	NA	TRBV28	TRBJ2-5	CASSPPRGAGGETQYF
13	NA	TRBV29-1	TRBJ2-7	CSVESGQSYEQYF
15	once	TRBV28	TRBJ1-1	CASSLQGYLNTEAFF
17	NA	TRBV7-2	TRBJ2-2	CASSLGGGPVGGGELFF
14	NA	TRBV25-1	TRBJ2-2	CASSLLAFTGELFF
13	NA	TRBV18	TRBJ1-2	CASSQTGDYGYTF
13	NA	TRBV15	TRBJ2-3	CATSREFGDTQYF
16	NA	TRBV7-6	TRBJ1-1	CASSPLEGTMNTEAFF
16	NA	TRBV6-4	TRBJ1-2	CASSPGPLGQTYGYTF
11	NA	TRBV30	TRBJ2-5	CAWDSQETQYF
14	once	TRBV14	TRBJ1-1	CASSPTGLNTEAFF
17	few	TRBV14	TRBJ1-2	CASSQEITGQGAYGYTF
17	NA	TRBV27	TRBJ2-3	CASSTPGLAGPTDTQYF
10	once	TRBV7-3	TRBJ2-7	CAGRGDEQYF
13	NA	TRBV30	TRBJ1-1	CAWPQGGNTEAFF
16	NA	TRBV19	TRBJ2-1	CASSGLAGGPGNEQFF
18	NA	TRBV9	TRBJ2-5	CASSAGPSGGGGQETQYF
16	NA	TRBV4-1	TRBJ2-3	CASSLAAGSSTDTQYF
13	NA	TRBV27	TRBJ1-1	CASSYSPSKEAFF
14	once	TRBV30	TRBJ2-7	CALATGTGPYEQYF
13	NA	TRBV11-3	TRBJ1-1	CASSFQGNTEAFF
18	NA	TRBV9	TRBJ1-2	CASSENSGTKFTNYGYTF
13	NA	TRBV5-1	TRBJ1-5	CASSKDRDQPQHF
15	NA	TRBV7-9	TRBJ2-2	CASSPTRENTGELFF
16	NA	TRBV19	TRBJ1-6	CASSSSSGASNSPLHF
15	NA	TRBV6-1	TRBJ1-6	CASSETGTGGSPLHF
14	few	TRBV10-2	TRBJ1-5	CASSENRKNQPQHF
14	NA	TRBV29-1	TRBJ2-1	CSVEARLAGGEQFF
17	NA	TRBV7-8	TRBJ2-7	CASSPGTSGGPTYEQYF
15	NA	TRBV28	TRBJ1-6	CASSSRTGLGSPLHF
14	once	TRBV7-3	TRBJ1-1	CASSSTGGITEAFF
13	NA	TRBV6-1	TRBJ2-3	CASRAGGTDTQYF
15	few	TRBV4-1	TRBJ2-3	CASSQVSPESDTQYF
16	once	TRBV6-4	TRBJ2-3	CASSDSIAGDTDTQYF
13	NA	TRBV18	TRBJ2-7	CASSRTEDHEQYF
15	NA	TRBV9	TRBJ2-5	CASSIRDTLQETQYF
15	NA	TRBV5-4	TRBJ1-6	CASSSRQGPNSPLHF